The 15 T cell receptor beta chains presented below share a single source sample, sequenced in a study of blood T cells in healthy people across ages. Together with a sample-barcoded 5' primer, a J-beta primer mix was included in a second PCR lasting roughly 6 to 12 cycles. TCRdb reanalysed the 5' RACE reads using MiXCR and keeps one entry per CDR3 protein. The profile covers 1.4 million or so distinct CDR3 sequences, with 35% to 45% appearing a single time and just over 4% taken by the ten largest. The sample consisted of blood. The origin of the receptors is a woman in her late teens or twenties in good health.

The rearrangement links TRBV24-1 to TRBJ2-1; D not resolved. The end of the DNA fits TRBJ2-7 better, so the J call may be wrong. The germline gives CDR1 KGHDR, CDR2 SFDVKD. The CDR3 sequence is 12 residues long. The CDR3: CATGLGNNEQYF. The CDR3 coding sequence is TGTGCCACCGGATTGGGGAACAATGAGCAGTACTTC.

The chain has TRBV10-3 and TRBJ2-5; D is unresolved. The germline CDR1 and CDR2 sequences are ENHRY and SYGVKD. The CDR3 is 15 amino acids. V lost 3 bases to trimming and J lost 2 bases, with 13 bases between them. The DNA of the CDR3 is TGTGCCATCAGTGACCCCCGGCAGAGACAAGAGACCCAGTACTTC. Translated: CAISDPRQRQETQYF.

A few counts support this clonotype. The rearrangement links TRBV25-1 to TRBJ2-7, with a weak D call TRBD2 (6 bases). This CDR3 region has 14 residues. The V gene lost 2 bases and the J gene lost 5 bases, with 13 bases spanning the gap. Germline-derived CDR1 and CDR2 are MGHDK and SYGVNS. The CDR3 sequence: CASSEGRGGDEQYF. The CDR3 bases are TGTGCCAGCAGTGAAGGACGGGGAGGCGACGAGCAGTACTTC.

This clonotype was recorded a few times. The chain combines TRBV7-2 with TRBJ1-1; TRBD1 might be the D (6 bases). The CDR3 is 14 residues long. Germline CDR1 is SGHTA and CDR2 is FQGNSA. V was cut by 5 bases and J by 2 bases, with 12 bases left in between. CDR3 loop: CASSEGTRNTEAFF. The CDR3 DNA is TGTGCCAGCAGCGAAGGGACACGCAACACTGAAGCTTTCTTT.

The J gene is TRBJ2-3, the V gene TRBV3-1, with TRBD2 matching 8 bases. The J segment lost 5 bases and the V segment lost 4 bases, leaving 8 bases of the junction unmatched. The germline V gene has CDR1 LGHDT and CDR2 YNNKEL (reference sequence). The CDR3 has 15 amino acids. In DNA, the CDR3 is TGTGCCAGCAGCCCATTACGGGGGGGCCAAGATACGCAGTATTTT. Translated, it gives CASSPLRGGQDTQYF.

This clonotype was picked up many times. The genes are TRBV12-3 or TRBV12-4 and TRBJ1-2; no clear D gene. V lost 5 bases and J lost 4, with 8 bases in between. This CDR3 region has 12 residues. The CDR3 is CASSVQPYGYTF. The CDR3 DNA reads TGTGCCAGCAGTGTTCAACCCTATGGCTACACCTTC.

This clonotype was observed a handful of times. The chain uses TRBV19 and TRBJ2-3; no clear D. In germline, CDR1 is LNHDA, CDR2 SQIVND (reference sequence). Trimming cost V 5 bases and J 4 bases, with 10 bases left between them. The CDR3 has 13 amino acids. The DNA of the CDR3 is TGTGCCAGTAGTCTAATTAGTTCAGATACGCAGTATTTT. Translating it yields CASSLISSDTQYF.

This rearrangement joins TRBV2 to TRBJ2-3; TRBD1 aligns across 11 bases. The CDR3 covers 16 residues. The germline CDR1 and CDR2 sequences are SNHLY and FYNNEI. After removal of 1 base from V and 5 bases from J, the junction contained 5 bases not matched to a gene. CDR3 residues: CASSEDGGQGVDTQYF. The CDR3 region has the DNA TGTGCCAGCAGTGAAGATGGGGGACAGGGGGTAGATACGCAGTATTTT.

The chain couples TRBV7-3 to TRBJ2-1, with 7 bases that match TRBD2. The germline V gene has CDR1 SGHTA and CDR2 FQGTGA. V lost 0 bases, J lost 7 bases, and 6 bases stayed unmatched. The CDR3 covers 15 residues. CDR3: CASSLTGGSMNEQFF. As DNA, the CDR3 is TGTGCCAGCAGCTTAACTGGCGGGAGTATGAATGAGCAGTTCTTC.

This chain connects TRBV20-1 to TRBJ1-4; TRBD1 is a possible D gene (6 bases). The CDR3 runs to 14 residues. CDR1 and CDR2 (germline): DFQATT, SNEGSKA (reference sequence). The germline V and J ends were trimmed by 3 bases and 0 bases, with 8 bases remaining between them. The CDR3 DNA sequence: TGCAGTGCTAGTCCAGGGGCAACTAATGAAAAACTGTTTTTT. Residues: CSASPGATNEKLFF.

The chain employs TRBV29-1 and TRBJ2-7; perhaps TRBD1 as D (5 bases). Trimming took off 5 bases at V and 9 bases at J, with 20 bases between the two ends. CDR3 length: 13 residues. Germline CDR1 is SQVTM and CDR2 is ANQGSEA. The CDR3 region has the DNA TGCAGCGTTTACGACAGCACTCTGGTTGCGCAGTACTTC. Translated: CSVYDSTLVAQYF.

This clonotype was found a few times. The chain couples TRBV4-2 to TRBJ2-7; 8 nucleotides align to TRBD2. From germline, CDR1 is LGHNA and CDR2 YNFKEQ. The CDR3 runs 16 residues. Unmatched junction bases numbered 6, after V lost 0 bases and J lost 2 bases. DNA of the CDR3: TGTGCCAGCAGCCAAGATAATAGCGGGACTGCCTACGAGCAGTACTTC. This codes for CASSQDNSGTAYEQYF.

The rearrangement links TRBV7-8 to TRBJ2-7, with D perhaps TRBD1 or TRBD2 (5 bases each). The CDR3 extends over 16 amino acids. V lost 4 bases and J lost 0, with 16 bases in between. CDR1 is SGHVS and CDR2 is FQNEAQ in the germline V gene. The CDR3, as DNA: TGTGCCAGCAGCTCTGGAAGTGGGGGAGTCTCCTACGAGCAGTACTTC. It is translated as CASSSGSGGVSYEQYF.

J is TRBJ1-5 and V is TRBV2, with 7 bases lining up with TRBD1. Germline V gene lookup returns CDR1 SNHLY and CDR2 FYNNEI. V trimming: 7 bases; J trimming: 6 bases; junction bases outside the gene matches: 6. This CDR3 has 13 residues. The CDR3 sequence is CASNDRVGQPQHF. The CDR3 coding sequence is TGTGCCAGCAATGACAGGGTAGGTCAGCCCCAGCATTTT.

Only a few counts were recorded for this clonotype. V and J are TRBV4-1 and TRBJ2-1; D not certain. The germline gives CDR1 MGHRA, CDR2 YSYEKL. This CDR3 is built from 14 residues. V lost 1 base, J lost 0 bases, and 4 bases lay in between. The CDR3 sequence is CASSQASSYNEQFF. The CDR3 DNA sequence: TGCGCCAGCAGCCAAGCGAGCTCCTACAATGAGCAGTTCTTC.